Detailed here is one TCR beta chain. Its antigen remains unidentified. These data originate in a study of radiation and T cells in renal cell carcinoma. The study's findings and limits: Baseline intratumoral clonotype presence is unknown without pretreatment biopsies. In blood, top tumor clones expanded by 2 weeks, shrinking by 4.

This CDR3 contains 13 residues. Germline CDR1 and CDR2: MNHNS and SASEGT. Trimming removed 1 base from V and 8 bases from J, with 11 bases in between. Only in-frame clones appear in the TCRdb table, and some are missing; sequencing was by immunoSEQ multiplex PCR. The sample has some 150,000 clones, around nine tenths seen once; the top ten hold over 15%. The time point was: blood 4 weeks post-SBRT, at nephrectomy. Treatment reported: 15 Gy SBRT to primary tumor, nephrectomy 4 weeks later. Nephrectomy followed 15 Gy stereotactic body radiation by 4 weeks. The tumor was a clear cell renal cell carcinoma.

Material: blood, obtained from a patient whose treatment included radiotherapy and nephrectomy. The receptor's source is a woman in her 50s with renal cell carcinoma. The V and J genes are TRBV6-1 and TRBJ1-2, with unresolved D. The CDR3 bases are TGTGCCAGCAGTGAAGACTCGACCCGGGGCTACACCTTC. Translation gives CASSEDSTRGYTF.